These T cell receptor beta chains were read from a single sample in a study of human T cells and chemical hapten exposure. MiXCR, applied by TCRdb to the RACE reads, yields one record per CDR3 protein. This table holds over 300,000 distinct CDR3 sequences, approximately 5.1% found once. The sample consisted of whole blood, taken in connection with sensitization to the hapten diphenylcyclopropenone (DPC). Source of these receptors: a woman aged 45-60 years with alopecia areata. Some clones in this sample may be carry-over from other donors' samples. The CDR3 runs from the conserved cysteine through the conserved F or W. A D gene is named only where the DNA matches it firmly. A row's size may be missing; if present it is once, few, many or a size class.

V gene	clone size	D gene	J gene	CDR3 DNA	CDR3 protein
TRBV12-3/TRBV12-4	many	TRBD1	TRBJ2-5	TGTGCCAGCAGCCTGGGACAGCCAGTCCAAGAGACCCAGTACTTC	CASSLGQPVQETQYF
TRBV12-3/TRBV12-4	many	-	TRBJ1-6	TGTGCCAGCAGTCCGCGGACAGTTTCGGCGTCACCCCTCCACTTT	CASSPRTVSASPLHF
TRBV30	few	-	TRBJ1-1	TGTGCCTGTGCCCGAGTCACTGAAGCTTTCTTT	CACARVTEAFF
TRBV18	-	TRBD1	TRBJ1-5	TGTGCCAGCTCACCACTGGGAACGACAGGGAGGGGAAGCAATCAGCCCCAGCATTTT	CASSPLGTTGRGSNQPQHF
TRBV6-1	-	-	TRBJ1-3	TGTGCCAGCAGTGAAATTGGAAACACCATATATTTT	CASSEIGNTIYF
TRBV12-3/TRBV12-4	many	TRBD2	TRBJ2-1	TGTGCCAGCGGGGGGGGGTACAATGAGCAGTTCTTC	CASGGGYNEQFF
TRBV20-1	many	-	TRBJ2-6	TGCAGTGCTAGAGATAGGGACCATGGGGCCAACGTCCTGACTTTC	CSARDRDHGANVLTF
TRBV7-2	many	-	TRBJ2-4	TGTGCCAGCAACAGGGACGCCTTAGCCAAAAACATTCAGTACTTC	CASNRDALAKNIQYF
TRBV5-5	many	-	TRBJ2-7	TGTGCCAGCAGCTGGGGGGGACAGACCTACGAGCAGTACTTC	CASSWGGQTYEQYF
TRBV2	many	-	TRBJ2-5	TGTGCCAGTATCAAAGAGACCCAGTACTTC	CASIKETQYF
TRBV6-5	many	-	TRBJ2-7	TGTGCCAGCACAGCGACAGGGTCGGGAGGCGAGCAGTACTTC	CASTATGSGGEQYF
TRBV7-2	many	-	TRBJ1-1	TGTGCCAGCAGCTTACTTGGGGCTGAAGCTTTCTTT	CASSLLGAEAFF
TRBV29-1	many	-	TRBJ1-3	TGCAGCGTTGAGCCACCGAGCTCTGGAAACACCATATATTTT	CSVEPPSSGNTIYF